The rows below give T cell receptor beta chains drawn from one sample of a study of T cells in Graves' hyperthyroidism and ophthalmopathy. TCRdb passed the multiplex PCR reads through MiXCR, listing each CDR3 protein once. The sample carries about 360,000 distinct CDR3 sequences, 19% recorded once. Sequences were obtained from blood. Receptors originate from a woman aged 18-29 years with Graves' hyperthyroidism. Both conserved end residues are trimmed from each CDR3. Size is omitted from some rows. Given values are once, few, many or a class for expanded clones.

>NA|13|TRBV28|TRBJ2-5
ASSIRGGGRETQY
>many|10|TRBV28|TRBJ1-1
ASSSLSAEAF
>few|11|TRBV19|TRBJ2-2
ASTQEVTGELF
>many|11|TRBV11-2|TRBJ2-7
ASSLDLNRAVL
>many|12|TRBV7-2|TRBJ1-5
ASSSQGRGQPQH
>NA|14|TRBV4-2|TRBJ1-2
ASSQESRPSVGGYT
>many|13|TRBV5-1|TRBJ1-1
ASSLTPRGNTEAF
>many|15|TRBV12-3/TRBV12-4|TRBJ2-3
ASSLSPSTGAGDTQY
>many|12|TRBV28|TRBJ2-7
ASMDSLGSYEQY
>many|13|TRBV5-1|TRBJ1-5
ASSLVAGTGQPQH
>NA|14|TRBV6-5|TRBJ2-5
ASSYPLAGGPVTQY
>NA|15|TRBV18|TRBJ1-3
ASSPPNSRATGNTIY
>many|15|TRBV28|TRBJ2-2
ASSLSGLQGSVGELF